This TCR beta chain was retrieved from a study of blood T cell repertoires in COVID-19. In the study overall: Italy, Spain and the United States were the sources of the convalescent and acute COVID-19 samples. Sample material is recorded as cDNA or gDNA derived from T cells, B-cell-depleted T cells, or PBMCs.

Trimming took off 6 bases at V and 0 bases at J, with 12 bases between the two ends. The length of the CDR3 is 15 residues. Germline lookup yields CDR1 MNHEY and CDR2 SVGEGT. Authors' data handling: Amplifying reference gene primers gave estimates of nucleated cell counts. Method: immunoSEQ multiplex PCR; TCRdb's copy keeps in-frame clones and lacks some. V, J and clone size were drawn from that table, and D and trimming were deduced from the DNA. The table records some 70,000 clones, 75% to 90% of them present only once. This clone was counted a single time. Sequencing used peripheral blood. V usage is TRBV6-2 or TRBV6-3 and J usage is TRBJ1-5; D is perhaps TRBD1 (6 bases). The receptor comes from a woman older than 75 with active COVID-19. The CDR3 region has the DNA TGTGCCAGCAGCATACAGGGTTTTAGCAATCAGCCCCAGCATTTT. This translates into CASSIQGFSNQPQHF.